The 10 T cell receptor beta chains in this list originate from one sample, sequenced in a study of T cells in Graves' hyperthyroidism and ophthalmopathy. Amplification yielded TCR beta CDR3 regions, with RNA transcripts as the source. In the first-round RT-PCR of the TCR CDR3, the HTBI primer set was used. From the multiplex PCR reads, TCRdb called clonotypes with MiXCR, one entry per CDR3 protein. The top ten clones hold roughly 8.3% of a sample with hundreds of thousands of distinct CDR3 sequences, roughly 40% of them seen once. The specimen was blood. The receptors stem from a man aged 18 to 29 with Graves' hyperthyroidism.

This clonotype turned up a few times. CDR3 nucleotide sequence: TGTGCCAGCGCCGAGGGACAAACCTACGAGCAGTACTTC. As protein: CASAEGQTYEQYF. The chain carries TRBV2 and TRBJ2-7; a possible D gene is TRBD1 (6 bases). Germline V gives CDR1 SNHLY, CDR2 FYNNEI. With 8 bases removed from V and 2 bases from J, the gap between germline ends came to 13 bases. This CDR3 region has 13 residues.

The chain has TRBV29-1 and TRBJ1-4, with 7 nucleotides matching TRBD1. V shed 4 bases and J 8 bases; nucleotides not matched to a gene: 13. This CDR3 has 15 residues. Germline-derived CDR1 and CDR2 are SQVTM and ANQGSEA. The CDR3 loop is CSVGLGTAEGEKLFF. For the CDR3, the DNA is TGCAGCGTTGGACTCGGGACAGCCGAGGGGGAAAAACTGTTTTTT.

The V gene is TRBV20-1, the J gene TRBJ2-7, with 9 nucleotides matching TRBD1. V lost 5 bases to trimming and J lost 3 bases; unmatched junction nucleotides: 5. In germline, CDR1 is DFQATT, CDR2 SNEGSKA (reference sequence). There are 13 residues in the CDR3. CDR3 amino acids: CSAPQGAGYEQYF. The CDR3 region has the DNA TGCAGTGCTCCACAGGGGGCAGGCTACGAGCAGTACTTC.

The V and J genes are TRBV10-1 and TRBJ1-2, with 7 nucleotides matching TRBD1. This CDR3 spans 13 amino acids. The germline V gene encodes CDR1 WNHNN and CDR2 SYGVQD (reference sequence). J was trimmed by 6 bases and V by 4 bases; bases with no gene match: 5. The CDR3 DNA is TGCGCCAGCAGTGGCAGGGGGTGGAATGGCTACACCTTC. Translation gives CASSGRGWNGYTF.

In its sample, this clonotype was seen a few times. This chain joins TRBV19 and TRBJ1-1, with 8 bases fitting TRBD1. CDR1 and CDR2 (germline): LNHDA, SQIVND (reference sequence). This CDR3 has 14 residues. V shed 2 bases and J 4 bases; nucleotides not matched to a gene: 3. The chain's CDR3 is CASSIQGAITEAFF. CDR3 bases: TGTGCCAGTAGTATACAGGGGGCCATCACTGAAGCTTTCTTT.

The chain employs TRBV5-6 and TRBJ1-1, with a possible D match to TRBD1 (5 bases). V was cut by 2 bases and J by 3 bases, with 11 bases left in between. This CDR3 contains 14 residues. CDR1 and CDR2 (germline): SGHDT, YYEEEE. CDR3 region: CASSLATVDTEAFF. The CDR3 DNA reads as TGTGCCAGCAGCTTAGCGACAGTCGACACTGAAGCTTTCTTT.

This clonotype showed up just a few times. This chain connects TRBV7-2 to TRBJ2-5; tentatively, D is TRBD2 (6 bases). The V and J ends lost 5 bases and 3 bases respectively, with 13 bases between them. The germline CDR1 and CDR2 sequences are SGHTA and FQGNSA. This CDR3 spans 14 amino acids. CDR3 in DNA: TGTGCCAGCAGCCAGGGAGGCGGAGAAGAGACCCAGTACTTC. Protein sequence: CASSQGGGEETQYF.

The DNA for the CDR3 is TGTGCCAGTAGTCCTCATTGGAATGGCGATCAGCCCCAGCATTTT. Translating gives CASSPHWNGDQPQHF. The chain has TRBV7-2 and TRBJ1-5; D remains unclear. V dropped 9 bases and J dropped 5 bases, with 20 bases sitting between them. Germline-derived CDR1 and CDR2 are SGHTA and FQGNSA. The CDR3 is made up of 15 amino acids.

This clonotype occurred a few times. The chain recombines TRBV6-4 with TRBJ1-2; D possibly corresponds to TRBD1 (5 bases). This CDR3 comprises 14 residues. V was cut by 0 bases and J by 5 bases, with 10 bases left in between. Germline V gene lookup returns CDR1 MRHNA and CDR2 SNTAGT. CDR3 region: CASSDSTRAYGYTF. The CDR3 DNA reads TGTGCCAGCAGTGACTCGACCAGGGCTTATGGCTACACCTTC.

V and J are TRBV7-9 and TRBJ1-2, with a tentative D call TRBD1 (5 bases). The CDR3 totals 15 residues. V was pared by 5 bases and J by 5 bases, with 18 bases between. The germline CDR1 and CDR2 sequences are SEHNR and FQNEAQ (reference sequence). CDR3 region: CASSTGAGTEYGYTF. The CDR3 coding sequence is TGTGCCAGCAGCACGGGAGCAGGGACGGAGTATGGCTACACCTTC.